This T cell receptor beta chain was identified during a study of cytotoxic CD8 clonotypes in ibrutinib-treated CLL. Across the study: Among patients, around 25 responded partially and 2 completely; 15 or so then stayed remitted and approximately twelve progressed after median about six years. Study-level findings and limits: An increase in clonality occurred at ibrutinib response, followed by a return toward baseline at progression.

The table lists this clone with a few counts. As yet, its antigen is unknown. Cryopreserved PBMCs were the source of around 2 micrograms of genomic DNA, which went to TCR beta libraries. Only in-frame clones appear in the TCRdb table, and some are missing; sequencing was by immunoSEQ multiplex PCR. The sample shows roughly 20,000 clones, 70% to 85% of them seen only once. Germline V lookup: CDR1 MGHRA, CDR2 YSYEKL. The CDR3 totals 15 residues. V lost 5 bases to trimming and J lost 3 bases; unmatched junction nucleotides: 8. The gene calls are TRBV4-1 and TRBJ2-7; 9 nucleotides line up with TRBD1. The clonotype comes from a human donor with chronic lymphocytic leukemia. This specimen was PBMCs, taken before ibrutinib treatment. DNA for the CDR3: TGCGCCAGCAGCAAGGCGGGACAGGGCTTCTACGAGCAGTACTTC. Translation gives CASSKAGQGFYEQYF.